This T cell receptor beta chain was found in a study of cytomegalovirus exposure and HLA in healthy donors (dated by TCRdb to about 2017). For context, the study as a whole: In an earlier analysis of roughly 500 of the donors, about 270 Gb of sequence data and just under 120 million unique TCR beta sequences from 150 million to 200 million T cells were reported. Of the 300 to 450 genotyped donors, less than 90% were placed in the genetic ancestry cluster associated with self-reported Caucasian donors. Rather than drawing on any new phenotypic data, the later analysis identified candidate immune exposures from TCR beta sequences and the way those sequences occurred across donors. An early release that covered about 600 HLA-typed donors contained 250 to 350 gigabases of sequencing data and about 93 million unique TCR sequences. The study profiled the T cell repertoires of under 850 subjects by immunosequencing and related them to cytomegalovirus serostatus. Along with the approximately 670-subject first cohort, a separate validation cohort of over a hundred different subjects was used. Typing coverage varied by locus: 629-630 donors for A, B, C, DRB1 and DQB1; approximately 500 for DQA1; approximately 610 for DPA1; around 490 for DPB1. Among almost 400 genotyped donors of the cohort, an average of approximately 230,000 unique TCR beta nucleotide sequences were sequenced per donor, approximately 20% of them non-productive. Four or five DR-DQ haplotypes were treated as single units for association and clustering because of strong linkage in the cohort. To predict cytomegalovirus infection status, the study brought together high-throughput TCR immunosequencing, statistical association of individual TCRs with disease status, and machine learning. Every repertoire in the discovery cohort had been generated on one and the same sequencing platform. HLA typing included class I and class II loci at four-digit resolution. Donor age, sex, ethnicity and CMV serostatus were compiled together with the repertoire data. Genome-wide SNP genotypes for about 65% of the 666 donors were used in a later genetic analysis, which treated that subset as a discovery cohort. To study patterns of TCR occurrence, a later analysis re-analyzed previously published TCR beta repertoires from several hundred donors and added high-resolution HLA genotyping. The aim of the study was to test whether cataloging public T cell receptors could identify signatures of past pathogen exposure. To decide whether each TCR beta V gene segment behaved as functional or pseudogenic, an earlier analysis of some 540 of the donors relied on high-throughput TCR beta sequencing. What the study reported, not specific to this receptor: Presence/absence analyses assumed roughly uniform sequencing depth across donors, an assumption that may not hold. In the study, some 160 TCR beta chains were listed as associated with cytomegalovirus. Only TCR beta chains were sequenced in this cohort, and the absence of alpha or paired-chain data limited detectable features. Strong co-occurrence of HLA alleles, especially DR and DQ, made assigning TCR associations to individual alleles difficult. V-gene and J-gene trimming of TCR beta chains was associated with a missense DCLRE1C variant in a later genetic analysis, and the association was replicated in an independent cohort. In a later analysis, several top co-occurrence clusters were reported to appear linked to parvovirus B19, influenza, CMV and Epstein-Barr virus. In both the original and validation cohorts, the classifier was reported to diagnose cytomegalovirus status with high specificity and sensitivity. A further reported finding was that TCR beta sequences accurately predicted the HLA-A and HLA-B alleles for most subjects in the first cohort. The only immune exposure information available for the cohort was CMV serostatus. In a later analysis, TCR association rates were found to vary across HLA loci, with the most associated TCRs seen for DRB1 alleles and the fewest for HLA-C alleles. In an earlier analysis of more than 450 of the donors, most TCR beta V segments were observed in productive rearrangements about 87% or about 30% of the time, broadly matching IMGT annotations. According to a later genetic analysis, donors in an Asian-associated ancestry cluster had fewer N-insertions in productive TCRs than the approximately 630-donor mean. In vitro tests confirmed that a few of the cytomegalovirus-associated TCR beta chains recognize cytomegalovirus antigens. Over 15 rarely observed V segments, including chromosome 9 orphons, were excluded from the earlier analysis of about 600 of the donors because counts were too low. Most CMV-associated TCR beta chains appeared to be HLA-restricted in a later analysis, and the HLA associations seemed to be driven largely by CMV exposure. According to the authors, the approach could potentially be generalized to other disease states and immunological phenotypes. A later analysis associated 17,000 or so TCR beta sequences with specific HLA alleles at a false discovery rate of 0.05. Compared with equally common non-associated chains, HLA-associated TCR beta chains in a later analysis were more clonally expanded and had lower generation probabilities. Some IMGT-functional V segments, including TRBV6-2 and TRBV6-3, could not be distinguished by the 87-base-pair reads and were therefore excluded. A cluster of highly shared sequence variants was judged likely to represent a technical artifact of the sequencing pipeline. Most TCR sequences were seen in very few donors, while some public TCRs were found in many individuals. HLA typing was unavailable for some donors at each locus, so association tests used only the typed subset. Correlated functional status among segregating V segments might reflect linkage disequilibrium, but an unknown experimental factor could not be ruled out.

Libraries came from the immunoSEQ multiplex PCR assay. A mixture of 60 forward primers for TCR Vbeta segments and 13 reverse primers for TCR Jbeta segments was used in the multiplex PCR. A multiplex PCR assay on genomic DNA amplified the CDR3 region of rearranged TCR beta genes. The amplified TCR beta libraries were sequenced on the Illumina HiSeq System as 87-base-pair reads. The study's processing was this. Across the 700 or so repertoires, a later analysis counted 60 million to 90 million unique TCR beta chains, 8.5 million to 12 million of which were shared by at least two donors. To remove PCR and sequencing errors, raw reads were error-corrected and collapsed into unique sequences using a nearest-neighbor algorithm that merged closely related sequences. V, D and J gene segments were assigned by aligning CDR3 sequences to IMGT reference sequences. Each retained sequence needed at least a six-nucleotide match to both a V gene segment and a J gene segment. Rearrangements were classified as productive when the CDR3 lacked stop codons and remained in frame with V and J, and all other rearrangements were classified as non-productive. CDR3 was defined by IMGT convention, running from the second conserved V-encoded cysteine to the conserved J-encoded phenylalanine. The earlier analysis of fewer than 700 of the donors excluded sequences that lacked an unambiguous match to a single V gene segment. In an earlier analysis of approximately 590 of the donors, V segments were called functional above 56.7% productive rearrangements and were called segregating when the between-donor standard deviation exceeded 5%. A statistical classification framework was built to diagnose cytomegalovirus status from the catalog of TCR beta chain sequences. In a later analysis, TCR nucleotide sequences were compared against IMGT/GENE-DB human TR gene sequences so that V and J genes could be assigned. In a later analysis, CDR3 sequences and most-parsimonious VDJ recombination scenarios were assigned using the TCRdist pipeline. In a later analysis, each TCR beta chain was defined by its CDR3 amino acid sequence together with its V-gene family, and reads lacking a unique V-gene family were excluded. A later analysis removed 550 to 650 highly shared, low-generation-probability nucleotide sequences to deal with suspected cross-contamination and a sequencing artifact. For each public chain, a later analysis derived a clonal expansion index from normalized ranks of inferred template counts within each repertoire. Generation probabilities in a later analysis came from a VDJ recombination model fitted to out-of-frame rearrangements, and those results were checked against IGoR. Hypergeometric tests were used in a later analysis to score TCR-TCR, TCR-HLA and TCR-CMV co-occurrence, with a repertoire-size bias correction applied to the TCR pairs. To estimate false discovery rates, a later analysis permuted the HLA or CMV assignments 20 times. In a later analysis, co-occurring TCRs were grouped using DBSCAN, and TCRdist sequence similarity was added for clustering within HLA-allele-positive subsets. For co-occurrence clustering, repertoires with fewer than 30,000 or more than 120,000 public chains were excluded, along with 4 to 6 repertoires with anomalous nucleotide sharing. TCRdb provides this immuneACCESS table in a form limited to in-frame rearrangements. Some clones are lacking; in checked studies, under half of them reflect an unresolved V gene, and why the rest are absent is not known. V and J calls and clone size follow that table, whereas D and trimming were derived from the DNA. The sample yields more than 90,000 clones; about two thirds were counted once. The biggest ten clones account for about 5.5% of the sample.

Trimmed from V: 1 base; trimmed from J: 8 bases; junction bases lacking a gene match: 11. CDR1 and CDR2 are read off the germline V gene as SGHRS and YFSETQ. There are 15 amino acids in the CDR3, from cysteine to phenylalanine inclusive. Of all the DNA, just the CDR3 is kept, 45 bases in frame from base 1. With regard to this clone: No antigen is known for it. Per-nucleotide qualities are absent, and no much larger clonotype sits a single base away.

The cohort consisted of hundreds of healthy bone marrow donors. All cohort members were sampled while nominally healthy, although unrecorded immune exposures were likely present. The donor was CMV seropositive and was included in the group of some 290 seropositive cohort members. A peripheral blood sample was provided by each donor, and peripheral blood mononuclear cells were used for TCR beta sequencing. Genomic DNA was extracted from the blood cell samples with the Qiagen DNeasy Blood Extraction Kit. This receptor chain uses TRBV5-1 and TRBJ1-2; TRBD1 matches 7 bases in the middle. The TCR comes from a boy younger than 18 in good health and CMV-seropositive. The specimen was PBMCs. The sequenced DNA: TGCGCCAGCAGCTTGATTCCTCGACAGGGAGGCGGCTACACCTTC. This sequence encodes CASSLIPRQGGGYTF.